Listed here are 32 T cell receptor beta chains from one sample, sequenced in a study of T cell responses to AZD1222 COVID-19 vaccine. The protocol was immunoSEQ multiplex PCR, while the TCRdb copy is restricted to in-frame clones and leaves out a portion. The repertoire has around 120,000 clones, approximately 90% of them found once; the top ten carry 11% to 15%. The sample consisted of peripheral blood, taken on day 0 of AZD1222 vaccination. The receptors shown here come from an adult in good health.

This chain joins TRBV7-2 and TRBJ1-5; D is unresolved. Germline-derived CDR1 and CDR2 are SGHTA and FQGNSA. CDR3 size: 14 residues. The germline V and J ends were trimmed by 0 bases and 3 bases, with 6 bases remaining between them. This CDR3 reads CASSLAALNQPQHF. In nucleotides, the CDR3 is TGTGCCAGCAGCTTAGCGGCCCTCAATCAGCCCCAGCATTTT.

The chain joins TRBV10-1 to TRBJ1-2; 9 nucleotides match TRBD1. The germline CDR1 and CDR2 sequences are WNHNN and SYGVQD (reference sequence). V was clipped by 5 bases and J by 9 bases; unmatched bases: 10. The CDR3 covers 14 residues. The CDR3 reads CASSQDMGTGSYTF. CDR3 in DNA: TGCGCCAGCAGTCAAGATATGGGGACAGGGAGCTACACCTTC.

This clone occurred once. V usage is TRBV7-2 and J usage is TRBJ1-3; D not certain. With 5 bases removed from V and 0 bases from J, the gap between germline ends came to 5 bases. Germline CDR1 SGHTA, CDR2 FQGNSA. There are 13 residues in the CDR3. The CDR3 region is CASSVSSGNTIYF. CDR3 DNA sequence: TGTGCCAGCAGCGTAAGCTCTGGAAACACCATATATTTT.

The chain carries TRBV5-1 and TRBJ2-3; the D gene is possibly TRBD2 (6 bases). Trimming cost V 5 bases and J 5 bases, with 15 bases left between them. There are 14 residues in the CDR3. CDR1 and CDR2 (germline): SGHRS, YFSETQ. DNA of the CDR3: TGCGCCAGCAGTGGGGGGAATCCCATAGATACGCAGTATTTT. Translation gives CASSGGNPIDTQYF.

The CDR3 spells CASSPPSPDSGNTIYF. The CDR3 DNA follows: TGTGCCAGCTCACCACCGTCCCCGGACTCTGGAAACACCATATATTTT. The rearrangement uses TRBV18 and TRBJ1-3; the D is unclear. The CDR3 extends over 16 amino acids. Trimming cost V 0 bases and J 0 bases, with 9 bases left between them. Germline V gene sequence: CDR1 KGHSH, CDR2 LQKENI.

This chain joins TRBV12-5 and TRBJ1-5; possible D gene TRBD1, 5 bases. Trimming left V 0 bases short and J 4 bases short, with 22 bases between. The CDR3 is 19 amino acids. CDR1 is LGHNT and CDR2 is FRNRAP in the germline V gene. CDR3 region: CASGLVSTSGEGANQPQHF. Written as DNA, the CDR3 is TGTGCTAGTGGTTTGGTCTCCACCTCGGGGGAAGGGGCAAATCAGCCCCAGCATTTT.

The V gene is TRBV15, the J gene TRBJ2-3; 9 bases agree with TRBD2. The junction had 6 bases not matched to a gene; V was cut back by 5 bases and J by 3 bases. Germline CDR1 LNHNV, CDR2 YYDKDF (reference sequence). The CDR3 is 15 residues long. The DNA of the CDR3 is TGTGCCACCAGCGAGGGGGGACTAGCAACAGATACGCAGTATTTT. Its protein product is CATSEGGLATDTQYF.

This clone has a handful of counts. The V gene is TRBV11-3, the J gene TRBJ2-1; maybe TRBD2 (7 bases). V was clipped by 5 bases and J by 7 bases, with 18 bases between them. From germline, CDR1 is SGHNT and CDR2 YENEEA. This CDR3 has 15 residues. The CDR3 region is CASSLGGAPGNEQFF. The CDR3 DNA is TGTGCCAGCAGCCTAGGGGGGGCTCCTGGGAATGAGCAGTTCTTC.

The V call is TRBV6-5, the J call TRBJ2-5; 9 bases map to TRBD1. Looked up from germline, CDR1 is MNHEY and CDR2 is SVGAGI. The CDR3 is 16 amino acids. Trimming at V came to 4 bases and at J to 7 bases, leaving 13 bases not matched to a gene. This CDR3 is CASSSPSTGGVGTQYF. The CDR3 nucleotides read TGTGCCAGCAGTTCCCCCTCCACAGGGGGCGTTGGGACCCAGTACTTC.

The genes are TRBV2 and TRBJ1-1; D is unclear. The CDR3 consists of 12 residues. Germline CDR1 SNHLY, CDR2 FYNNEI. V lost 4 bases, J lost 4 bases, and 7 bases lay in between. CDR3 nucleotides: TGTGCCAGCAGTGCCAGTAGCACTGAAGCTTTCTTT. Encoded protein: CASSASSTEAFF.

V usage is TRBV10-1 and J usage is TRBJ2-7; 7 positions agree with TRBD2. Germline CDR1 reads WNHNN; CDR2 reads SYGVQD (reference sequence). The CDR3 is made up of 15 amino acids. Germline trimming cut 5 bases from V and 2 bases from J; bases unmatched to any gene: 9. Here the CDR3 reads CASSPTGTTTYEQYF. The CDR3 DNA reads TGCGCCAGCAGTCCTACCGGGACTACCACCTACGAGCAGTACTTC.

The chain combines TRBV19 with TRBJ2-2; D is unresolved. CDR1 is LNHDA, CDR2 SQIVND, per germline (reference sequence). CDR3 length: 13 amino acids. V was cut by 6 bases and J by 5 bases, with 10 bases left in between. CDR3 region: CASSPGPTGELFF. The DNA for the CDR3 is TGTGCCAGTAGCCCGGGTCCGACCGGGGAGCTGTTTTTT.

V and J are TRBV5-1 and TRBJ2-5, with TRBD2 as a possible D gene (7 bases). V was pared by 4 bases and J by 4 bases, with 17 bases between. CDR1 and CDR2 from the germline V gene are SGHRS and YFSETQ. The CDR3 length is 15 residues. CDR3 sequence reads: CASSPGGGRGETQYF. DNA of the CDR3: TGCGCCAGCAGCCCGGGGGGCGGGAGAGGAGAGACCCAGTACTTC.

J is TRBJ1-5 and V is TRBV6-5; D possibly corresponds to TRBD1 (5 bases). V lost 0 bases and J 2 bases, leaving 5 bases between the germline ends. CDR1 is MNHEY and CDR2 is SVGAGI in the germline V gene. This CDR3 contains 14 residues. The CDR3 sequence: CASSYSGGNQPQHF. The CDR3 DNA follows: TGTGCCAGCAGTTACTCAGGGGGCAATCAGCCCCAGCATTTT.

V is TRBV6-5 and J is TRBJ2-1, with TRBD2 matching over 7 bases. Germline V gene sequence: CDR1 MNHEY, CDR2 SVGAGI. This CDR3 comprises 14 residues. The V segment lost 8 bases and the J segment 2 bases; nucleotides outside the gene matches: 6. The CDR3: CASASGSPYNEQFF. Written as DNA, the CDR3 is TGTGCCAGCGCTAGCGGCTCTCCCTACAATGAGCAGTTCTTC.

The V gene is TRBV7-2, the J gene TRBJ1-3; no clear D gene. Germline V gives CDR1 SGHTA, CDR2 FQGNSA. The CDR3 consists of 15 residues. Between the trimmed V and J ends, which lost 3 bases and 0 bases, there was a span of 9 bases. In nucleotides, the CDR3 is TGTGCCAGCAGCTTCCACAGAAGCTCTGGAAACACCATATATTTT. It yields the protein CASSFHRSSGNTIYF.

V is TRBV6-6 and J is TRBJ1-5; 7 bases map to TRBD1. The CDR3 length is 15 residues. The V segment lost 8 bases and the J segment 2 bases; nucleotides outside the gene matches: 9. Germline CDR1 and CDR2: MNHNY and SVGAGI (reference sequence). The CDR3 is CASGRQGLGNQPQHF. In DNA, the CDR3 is TGTGCCAGCGGTCGACAGGGCTTGGGCAATCAGCCCCAGCATTTT.

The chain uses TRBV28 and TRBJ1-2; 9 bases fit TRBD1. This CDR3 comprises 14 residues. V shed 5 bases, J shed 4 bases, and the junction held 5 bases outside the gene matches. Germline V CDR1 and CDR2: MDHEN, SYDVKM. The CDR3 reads CASSPQGAGYGYTF. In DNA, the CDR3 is TGTGCCAGCAGTCCACAGGGGGCTGGCTATGGCTACACCTTC.

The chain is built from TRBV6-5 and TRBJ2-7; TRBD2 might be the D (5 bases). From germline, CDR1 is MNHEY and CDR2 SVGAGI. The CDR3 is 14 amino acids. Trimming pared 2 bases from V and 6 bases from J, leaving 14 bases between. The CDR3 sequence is CASSYGEFGGEQYF. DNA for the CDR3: TGTGCCAGCAGTTACGGGGAGTTTGGTGGCGAGCAGTACTTC.

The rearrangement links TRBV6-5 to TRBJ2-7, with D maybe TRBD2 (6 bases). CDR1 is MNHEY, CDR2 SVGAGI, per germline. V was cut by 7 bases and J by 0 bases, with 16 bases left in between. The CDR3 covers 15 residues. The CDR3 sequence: CASMRLTGSSYEQYF. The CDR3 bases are TGTGCCAGCATGAGACTGACCGGGAGCTCCTACGAGCAGTACTTC.

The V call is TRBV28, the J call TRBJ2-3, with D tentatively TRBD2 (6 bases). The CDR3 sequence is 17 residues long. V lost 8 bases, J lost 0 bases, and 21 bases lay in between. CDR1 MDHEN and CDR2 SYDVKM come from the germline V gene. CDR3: CASGLTAGQISTDTQYF. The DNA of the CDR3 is TGTGCCAGCGGACTGACAGCGGGTCAAATTAGCACAGATACGCAGTATTTT.

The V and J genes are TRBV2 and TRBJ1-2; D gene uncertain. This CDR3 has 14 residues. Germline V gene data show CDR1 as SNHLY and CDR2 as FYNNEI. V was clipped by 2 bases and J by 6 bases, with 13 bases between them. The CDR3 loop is CASSESSWFDGYTF. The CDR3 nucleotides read TGTGCCAGCAGTGAAAGTAGTTGGTTCGATGGCTACACCTTC.

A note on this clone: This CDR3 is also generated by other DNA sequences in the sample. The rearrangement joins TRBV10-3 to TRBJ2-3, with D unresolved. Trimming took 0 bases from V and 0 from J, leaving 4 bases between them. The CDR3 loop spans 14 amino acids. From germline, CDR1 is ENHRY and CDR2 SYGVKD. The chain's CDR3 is CAISESGSTDTQYF. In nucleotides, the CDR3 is TGTGCCATCAGTGAGTCCGGGAGCACAGATACGCAGTATTTT.

CDR3 region: CASSFGQGGNTGELFF. The CDR3 bases are TGTGCCAGCAGCTTCGGACAGGGGGGAAACACCGGGGAGCTGTTTTTT. The chain combines TRBV7-9 with TRBJ2-2; 10 bases align to TRBD1. In germline, CDR1 is SEHNR, CDR2 FQNEAQ (reference sequence). J was trimmed by 2 bases and V by 3 bases; bases with no gene match: 3. The CDR3 contains 16 residues.

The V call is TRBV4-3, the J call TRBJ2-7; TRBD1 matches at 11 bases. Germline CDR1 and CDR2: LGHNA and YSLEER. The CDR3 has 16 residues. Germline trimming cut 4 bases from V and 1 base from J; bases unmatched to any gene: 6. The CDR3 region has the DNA TGCGCCAGCAGCCGTTCCGGGACAGGGGGTTCCTACGAGCAGTACTTC. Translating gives CASSRSGTGGSYEQYF.

The CDR3 reads CASSFSGTEDEQFF. The CDR3 DNA follows: TGTGCCAGCAGTTTCAGCGGGACCGAGGATGAGCAGTTCTTC. This sequence joins TRBV28 and TRBJ2-1, with 7 positions matching TRBD2. Germline V gene data show CDR1 as MDHEN and CDR2 as SYDVKM. V gave up 3 bases and J gave up 8 bases; unmatched junction bases: 7. The CDR3 sequence is 14 residues long.

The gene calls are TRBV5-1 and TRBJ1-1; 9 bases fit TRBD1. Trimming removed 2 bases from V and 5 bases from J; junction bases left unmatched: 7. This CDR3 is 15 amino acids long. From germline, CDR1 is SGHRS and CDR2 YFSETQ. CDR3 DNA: TGCGCCAGCAGCTTCGACAGGGGGTCGGAGACTGAAGCTTTCTTT. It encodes CASSFDRGSETEAFF. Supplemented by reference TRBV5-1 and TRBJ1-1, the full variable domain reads KAGVTQTPRYLIKTRGQQVTLSCSPISGHRSVSWYQQTPGQGLQFLFEYFSETQRNKGNFPGRFSGRQFSNSRSEMNVSTLELGDSALYLCASSFDRGSETEAFFGQGTRLTVV.

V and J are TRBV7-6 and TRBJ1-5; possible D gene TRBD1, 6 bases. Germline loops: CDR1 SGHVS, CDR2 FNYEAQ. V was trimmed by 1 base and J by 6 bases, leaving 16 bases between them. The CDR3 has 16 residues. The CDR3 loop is CASSLEAGEFRQPQHF. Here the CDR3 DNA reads TGTGCCAGCAGCTTAGAGGCAGGGGAATTTCGTCAGCCCCAGCATTTT. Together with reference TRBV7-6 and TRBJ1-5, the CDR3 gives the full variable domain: GAGVSQSPRYKVTKRGQDVALRCDPISGHVSLYWYRQALGQGPEFLTYFNYEAQQDKSGLPNDRFSAERPEGSISTLTIQRTEQRDSAMYRCASSLEAGEFRQPQHFGDGTRLSIL.

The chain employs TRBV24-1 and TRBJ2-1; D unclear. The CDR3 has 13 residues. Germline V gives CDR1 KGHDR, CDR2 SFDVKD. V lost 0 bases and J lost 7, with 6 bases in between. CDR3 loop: CATSDLGSNEQFF. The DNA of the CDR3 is TGTGCCACCAGTGATTTGGGGTCTAATGAGCAGTTCTTC.

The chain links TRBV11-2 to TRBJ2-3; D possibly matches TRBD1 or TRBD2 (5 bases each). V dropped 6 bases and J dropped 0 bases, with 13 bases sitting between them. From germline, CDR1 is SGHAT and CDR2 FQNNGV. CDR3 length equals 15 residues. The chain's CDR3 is CASSPLGPSTDTQYF. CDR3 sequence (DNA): TGTGCCAGCAGTCCTCTGGGACCGAGCACAGATACGCAGTATTTT.

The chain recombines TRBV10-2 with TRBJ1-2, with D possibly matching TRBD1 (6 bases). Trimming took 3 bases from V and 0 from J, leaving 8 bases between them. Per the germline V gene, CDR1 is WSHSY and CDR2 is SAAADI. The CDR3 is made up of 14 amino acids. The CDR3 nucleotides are TGCGCCAGCAGTGACCAGGGGCCTAACTATGGCTACACCTTC. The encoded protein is CASSDQGPNYGYTF.

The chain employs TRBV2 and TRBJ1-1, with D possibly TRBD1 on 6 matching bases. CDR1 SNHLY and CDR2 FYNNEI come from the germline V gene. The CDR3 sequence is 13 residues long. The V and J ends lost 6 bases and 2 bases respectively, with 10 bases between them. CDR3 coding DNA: TGTGCCAGCAGGCTGGGACAAAACACTGAAGCTTTCTTT. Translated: CASRLGQNTEAFF.